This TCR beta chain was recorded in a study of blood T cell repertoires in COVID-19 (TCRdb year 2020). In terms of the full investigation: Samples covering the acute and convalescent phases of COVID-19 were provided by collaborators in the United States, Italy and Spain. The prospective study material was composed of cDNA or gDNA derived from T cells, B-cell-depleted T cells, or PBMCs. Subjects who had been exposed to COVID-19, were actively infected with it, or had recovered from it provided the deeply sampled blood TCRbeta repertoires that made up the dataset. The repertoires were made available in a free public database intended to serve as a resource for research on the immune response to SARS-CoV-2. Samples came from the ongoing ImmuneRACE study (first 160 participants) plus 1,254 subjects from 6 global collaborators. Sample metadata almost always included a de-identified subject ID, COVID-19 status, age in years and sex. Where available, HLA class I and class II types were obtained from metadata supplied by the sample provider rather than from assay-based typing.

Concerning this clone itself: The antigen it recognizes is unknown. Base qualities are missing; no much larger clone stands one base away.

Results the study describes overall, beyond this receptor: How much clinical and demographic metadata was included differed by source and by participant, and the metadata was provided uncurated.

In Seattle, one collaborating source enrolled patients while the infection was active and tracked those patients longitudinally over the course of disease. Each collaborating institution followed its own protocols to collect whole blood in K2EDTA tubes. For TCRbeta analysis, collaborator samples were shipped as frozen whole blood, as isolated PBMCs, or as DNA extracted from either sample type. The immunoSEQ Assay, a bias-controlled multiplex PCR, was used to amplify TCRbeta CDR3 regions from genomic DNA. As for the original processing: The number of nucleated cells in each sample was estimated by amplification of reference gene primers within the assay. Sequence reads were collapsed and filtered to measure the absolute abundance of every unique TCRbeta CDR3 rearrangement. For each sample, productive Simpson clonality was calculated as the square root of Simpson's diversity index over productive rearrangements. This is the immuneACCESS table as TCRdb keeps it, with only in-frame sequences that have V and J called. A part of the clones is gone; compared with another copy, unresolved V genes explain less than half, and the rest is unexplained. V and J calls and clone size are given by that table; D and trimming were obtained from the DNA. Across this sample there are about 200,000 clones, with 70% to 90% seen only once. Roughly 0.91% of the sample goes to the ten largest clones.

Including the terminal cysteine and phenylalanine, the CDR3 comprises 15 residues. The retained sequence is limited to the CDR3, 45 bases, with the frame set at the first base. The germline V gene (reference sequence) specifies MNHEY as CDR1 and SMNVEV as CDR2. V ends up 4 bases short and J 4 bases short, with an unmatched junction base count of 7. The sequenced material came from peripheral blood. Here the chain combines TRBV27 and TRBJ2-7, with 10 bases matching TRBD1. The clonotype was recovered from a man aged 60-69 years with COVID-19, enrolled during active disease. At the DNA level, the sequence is TGTGCCAGCAGTTCCTCCGGGACAGGGGATTACGAGCAGTACTTC. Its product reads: CASSSSGTGDYEQYF.